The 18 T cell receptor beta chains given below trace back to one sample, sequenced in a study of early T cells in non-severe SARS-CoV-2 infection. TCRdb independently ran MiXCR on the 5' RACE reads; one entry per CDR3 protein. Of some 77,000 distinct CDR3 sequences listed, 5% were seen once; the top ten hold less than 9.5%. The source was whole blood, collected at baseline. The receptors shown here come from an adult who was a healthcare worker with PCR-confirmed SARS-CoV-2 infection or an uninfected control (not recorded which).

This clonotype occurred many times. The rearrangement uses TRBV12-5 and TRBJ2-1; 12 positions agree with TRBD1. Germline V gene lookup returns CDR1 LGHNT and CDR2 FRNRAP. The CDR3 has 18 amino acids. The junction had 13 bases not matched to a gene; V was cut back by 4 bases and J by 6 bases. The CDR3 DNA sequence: TGTGCTAGTGGTTCCGTCCCGGGACAGGGGGCCCCGGCCAATGAGCAGTTCTTC. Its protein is CASGSVPGQGAPANEQFF. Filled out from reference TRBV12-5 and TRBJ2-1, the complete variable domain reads DARVTQTPRHKVTEMGQEVTMRCQPILGHNTVFWYRQTMMQGLELLAYFRNRAPLDDSGMPKDRFSAEMPDATLATLKIQPSEPRDSAVYFCASGSVPGQGAPANEQFFGPGTRLTVL.

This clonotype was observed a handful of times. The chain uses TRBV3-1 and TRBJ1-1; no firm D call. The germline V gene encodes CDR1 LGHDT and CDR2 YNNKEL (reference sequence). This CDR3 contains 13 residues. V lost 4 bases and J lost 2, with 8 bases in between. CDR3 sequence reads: CASSRTDNTEAFF. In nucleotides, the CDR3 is TGTGCCAGCAGCCGCACAGACAACACTGAAGCTTTCTTT.

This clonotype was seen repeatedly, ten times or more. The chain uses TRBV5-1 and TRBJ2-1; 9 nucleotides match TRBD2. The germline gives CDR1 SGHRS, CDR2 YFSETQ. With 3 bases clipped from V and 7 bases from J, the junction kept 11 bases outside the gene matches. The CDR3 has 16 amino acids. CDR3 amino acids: CASSSLGGRAPNEQFF. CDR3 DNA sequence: TGCGCCAGCAGCTCCTTGGGCGGGAGGGCTCCTAATGAGCAGTTCTTC.

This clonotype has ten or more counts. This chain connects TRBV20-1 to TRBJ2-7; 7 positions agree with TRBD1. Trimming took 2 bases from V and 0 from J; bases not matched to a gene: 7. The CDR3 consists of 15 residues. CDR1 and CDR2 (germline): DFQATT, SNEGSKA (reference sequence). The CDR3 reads CSARLGTEVSYEQYF. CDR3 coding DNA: TGCAGTGCTAGATTGGGGACAGAGGTCTCCTACGAGCAGTACTTC.

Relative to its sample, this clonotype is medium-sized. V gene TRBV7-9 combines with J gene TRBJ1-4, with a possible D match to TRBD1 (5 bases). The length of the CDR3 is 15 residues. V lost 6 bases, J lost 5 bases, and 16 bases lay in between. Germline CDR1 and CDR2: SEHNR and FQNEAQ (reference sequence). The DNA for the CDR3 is TGTGCCAGCAGTTTCGGGACGGAGATCAATGAAAAACTGTTTTTT. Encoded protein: CASSFGTEINEKLFF. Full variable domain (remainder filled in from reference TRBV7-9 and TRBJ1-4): DTGVSQNPRHKITKRGQNVTFRCDPISEHNRLYWYRQTLGQGPEFLTYFQNEAQLEKSRLLSDRFSAERPKGSFSTLEIQRTEQGDSAMYLCASSFGTEINEKLFFGSGTQLSVL.

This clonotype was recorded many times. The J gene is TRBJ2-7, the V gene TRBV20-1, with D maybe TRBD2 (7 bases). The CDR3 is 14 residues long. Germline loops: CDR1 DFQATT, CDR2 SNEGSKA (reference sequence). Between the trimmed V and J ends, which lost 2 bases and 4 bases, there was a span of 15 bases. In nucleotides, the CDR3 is TGCAGTGCTAGATCTTCGGGGGGCGGGTACGAGCAGTACTTC. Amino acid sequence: CSARSSGGGYEQYF.

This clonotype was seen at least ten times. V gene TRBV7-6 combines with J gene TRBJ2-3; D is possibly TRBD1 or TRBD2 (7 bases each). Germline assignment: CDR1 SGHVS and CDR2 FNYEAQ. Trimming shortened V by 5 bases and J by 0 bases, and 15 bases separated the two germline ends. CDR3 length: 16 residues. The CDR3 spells CASSLTGTTSTDTQYF. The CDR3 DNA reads TGTGCCAGCAGCCTGACAGGGACTACTAGCACAGATACGCAGTATTTT.

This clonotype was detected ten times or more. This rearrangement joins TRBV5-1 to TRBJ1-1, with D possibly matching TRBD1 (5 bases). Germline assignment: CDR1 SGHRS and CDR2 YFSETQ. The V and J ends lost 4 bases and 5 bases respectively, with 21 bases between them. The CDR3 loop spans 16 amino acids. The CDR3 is CASSPGGGRGATEAFF. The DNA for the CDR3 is TGCGCCAGCAGCCCTGGCGGCGGGAGGGGAGCGACTGAAGCTTTCTTT. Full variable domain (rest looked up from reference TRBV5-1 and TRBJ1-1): KAGVTQTPRYLIKTRGQQVTLSCSPISGHRSVSWYQQTPGQGLQFLFEYFSETQRNKGNFPGRFSGRQFSNSRSEMNVSTLELGDSALYLCASSPGGGRGATEAFFGQGTRLTVV.

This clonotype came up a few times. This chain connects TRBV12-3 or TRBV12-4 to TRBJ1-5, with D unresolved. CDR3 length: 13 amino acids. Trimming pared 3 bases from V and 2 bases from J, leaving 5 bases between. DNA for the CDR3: TGTGCCAGCAGTTTGAACGGCAATCAGCCCCAGCATTTT. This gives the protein CASSLNGNQPQHF.

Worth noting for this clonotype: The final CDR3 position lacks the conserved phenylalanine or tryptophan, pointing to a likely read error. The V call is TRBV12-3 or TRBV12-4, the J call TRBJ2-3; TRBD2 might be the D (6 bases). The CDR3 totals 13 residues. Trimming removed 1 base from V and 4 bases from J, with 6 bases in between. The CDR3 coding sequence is TGTGCCAGCAGTTTAGGGGGGGCAGATACGCAGTATTCT. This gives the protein CASSLGGADTQYS.

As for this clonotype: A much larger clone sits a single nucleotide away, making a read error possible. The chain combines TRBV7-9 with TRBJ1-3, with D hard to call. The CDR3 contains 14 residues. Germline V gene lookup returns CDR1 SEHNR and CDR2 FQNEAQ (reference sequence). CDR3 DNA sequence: TGTACCAGCAGCTTAGCCTTGGCAGGAAACACCATATATTTT. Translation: CTSSLALAGNTIYF.

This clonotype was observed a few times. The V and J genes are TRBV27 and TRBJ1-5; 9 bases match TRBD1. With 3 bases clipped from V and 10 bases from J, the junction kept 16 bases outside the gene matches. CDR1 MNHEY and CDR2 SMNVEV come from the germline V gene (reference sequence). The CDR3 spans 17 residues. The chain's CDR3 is CASSFIQGAREVLPQHF. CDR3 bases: TGTGCCAGCAGTTTTATACAGGGGGCCCGAGAGGTTCTCCCCCAGCATTTT.

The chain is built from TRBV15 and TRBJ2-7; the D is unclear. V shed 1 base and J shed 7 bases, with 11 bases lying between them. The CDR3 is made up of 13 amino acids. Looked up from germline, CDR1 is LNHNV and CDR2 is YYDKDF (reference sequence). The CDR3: CATSRADPREQYF. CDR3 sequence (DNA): TGTGCCACCAGCAGAGCGGACCCGCGTGAGCAGTACTTC.

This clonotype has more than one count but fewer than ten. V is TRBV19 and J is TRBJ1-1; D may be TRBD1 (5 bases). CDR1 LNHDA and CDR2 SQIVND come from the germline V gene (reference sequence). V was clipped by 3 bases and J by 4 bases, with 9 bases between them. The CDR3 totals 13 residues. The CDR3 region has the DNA TGTGCCAGTAGTATGGGGGGTGTCACTGAAGCTTTCTTT. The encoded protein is CASSMGGVTEAFF.

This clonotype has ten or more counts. The CDR3 sequence is CSVIPSGREQFF. DNA for the CDR3: TGCAGCGTTATACCTAGCGGGCGTGAGCAGTTCTTC. The chain joins TRBV29-1 to TRBJ2-1, with 8 nucleotides matching TRBD2. This CDR3 is built from 12 residues. V trimming: 5 bases; J trimming: 9 bases; junction bases outside the gene matches: 6. Per the germline V gene, CDR1 is SQVTM and CDR2 is ANQGSEA.

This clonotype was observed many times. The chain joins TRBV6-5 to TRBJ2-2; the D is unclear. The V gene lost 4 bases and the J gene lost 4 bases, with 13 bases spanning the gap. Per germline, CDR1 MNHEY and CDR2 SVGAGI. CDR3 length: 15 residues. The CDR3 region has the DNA TGTGCCAGCAGTTTAGTACCCCCGGGCACCGGGGAGCTGTTTTTT. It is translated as CASSLVPPGTGELFF.

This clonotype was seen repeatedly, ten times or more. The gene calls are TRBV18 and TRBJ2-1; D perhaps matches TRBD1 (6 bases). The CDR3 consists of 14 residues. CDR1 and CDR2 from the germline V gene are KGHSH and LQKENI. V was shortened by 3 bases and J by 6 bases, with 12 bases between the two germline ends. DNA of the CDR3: TGTGCCAGCTCACCCCAGGGGCGAGTCAATGAGCAGTTCTTC. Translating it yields CASSPQGRVNEQFF.

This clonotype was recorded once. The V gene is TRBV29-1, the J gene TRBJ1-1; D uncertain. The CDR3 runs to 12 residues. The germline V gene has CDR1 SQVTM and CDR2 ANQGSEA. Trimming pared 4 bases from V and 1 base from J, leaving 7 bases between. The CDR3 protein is CSVGSANTEAFF. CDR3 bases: TGCAGCGTTGGTTCCGCGAACACTGAAGCTTTCTTT.